Listed below are T cell receptor beta chains from one sample, sequenced in a study of molecular identifiers for immune sequencing clone quantification. TCRdb passed the PCR reads through MiXCR, listing each CDR3 protein once. This table has some 100,000 distinct CDR3 sequences, roughly 20% appearing once. Material: naive CD8+ T cells from blood, with Jurkat cell RNA spiked in. Receptor source: a human donor in good health. Some libraries in this study had Jurkat cell RNA spiked in. Both conserved end residues are part of each CDR3. Fields, in order: J gene, clone size, D gene, V gene, CDR3 protein, CDR3 DNA. A D gene is named only where the DNA matches it firmly. Clone sizes are given selectively: once, few, many, or a class where the clone is expanded.

>TRBJ2-2|many|-|TRBV6-5
CASRGTVNTGELFF
TGTGCCAGCAGAGGGACGGTTAACACCGGGGAGCTGTTTTTT
>TRBJ2-3|many|-|TRBV7-9
CASSLGDNTDTQYF
TGTGCCAGCAGCTTAGGGGACAACACAGATACGCAGTATTTT
>TRBJ2-3|many|-|TRBV6-6
CASSYELQGRADTQYF
TGTGCCAGCAGTTACGAGCTACAGGGTCGGGCAGATACGCAGTATTTT
>TRBJ1-3|many|TRBD1|TRBV25-1
CASSEPRDRAESGNTIYF
TGTGCCAGCAGTGAACCCCGGGACAGGGCCGAATCGGGAAACACCATATATTTT
>TRBJ2-3|many|TRBD1|TRBV20-1
CSAGQGTGRGTQYF
TGCAGTGCTGGACAAGGGACAGGACGTGGCACGCAGTATTTT
>TRBJ1-5|many|-|TRBV7-9
CASSLGLNQPQHF
TGTGCCAGCAGCTTAGGGTTGAATCAGCCCCAGCATTTT
>TRBJ2-1|many|TRBD2|TRBV5-6
CASSLAVSGSYNEQFF
TGTGCCAGCAGCTTGGCCGTTAGCGGGTCCTACAATGAGCAGTTCTTC
>TRBJ2-7|many|TRBD1|TRBV28
CATRDRGREQYF
TGTGCCACCAGGGACAGGGGGCGGGAGCAGTACTTC
>TRBJ1-1|many|-|TRBV19
CASGGYRTEAFF
TGTGCCAGTGGGGGCTATCGCACTGAAGCTTTCTTT
>TRBJ2-7|many|-|TRBV6-6
CASSYPGPSYEQYF
TGTGCCAGCAGTTACCCGGGCCCTTCCTACGAGCAGTACTTC
>TRBJ2-4|many|TRBD2|TRBV7-2
CASSSTSGSMNIQYF
TGTGCCAGCAGCTCGACTAGCGGGAGTATGAACATTCAGTACTTC
>TRBJ2-3|many|TRBD1|TRBV7-9
CASSLPPDRAVADTQYF
TGTGCCAGCAGCTTACCCCCGGACAGGGCAGTGGCAGATACGCAGTATTTT
>TRBJ2-3|many|TRBD2|TRBV19
CASKAGGSSTDTQYF
TGTGCCAGTAAGGCGGGCGGGAGTAGCACAGATACGCAGTATTTT
>TRBJ1-5|many|TRBD1|TRBV7-8
CASNAGQGSQPQHF
TGTGCCAGCAACGCGGGACAGGGTAGTCAGCCCCAGCATTTT
>TRBJ1-5|-|-|TRBV7-6
CASSYAEGNQPQHF
TGTGCCAGCAGCTACGCCGAGGGCAATCAGCCCCAGCATTTT